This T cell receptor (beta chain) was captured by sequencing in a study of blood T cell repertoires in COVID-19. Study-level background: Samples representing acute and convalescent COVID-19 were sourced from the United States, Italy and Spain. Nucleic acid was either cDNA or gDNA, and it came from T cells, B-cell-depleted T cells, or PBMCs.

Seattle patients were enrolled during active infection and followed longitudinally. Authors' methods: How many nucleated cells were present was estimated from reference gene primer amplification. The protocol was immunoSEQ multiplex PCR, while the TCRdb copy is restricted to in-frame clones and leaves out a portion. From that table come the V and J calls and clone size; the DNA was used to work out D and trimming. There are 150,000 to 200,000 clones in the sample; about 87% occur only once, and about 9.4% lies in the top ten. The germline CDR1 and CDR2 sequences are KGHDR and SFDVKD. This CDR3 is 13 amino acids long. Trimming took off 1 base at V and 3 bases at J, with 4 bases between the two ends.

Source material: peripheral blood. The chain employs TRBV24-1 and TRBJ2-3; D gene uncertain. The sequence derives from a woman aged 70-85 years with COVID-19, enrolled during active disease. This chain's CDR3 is CATSDLITDTQYF. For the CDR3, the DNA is TGTGCCACCAGTGATTTAATAACAGATACGCAGTATTTT.